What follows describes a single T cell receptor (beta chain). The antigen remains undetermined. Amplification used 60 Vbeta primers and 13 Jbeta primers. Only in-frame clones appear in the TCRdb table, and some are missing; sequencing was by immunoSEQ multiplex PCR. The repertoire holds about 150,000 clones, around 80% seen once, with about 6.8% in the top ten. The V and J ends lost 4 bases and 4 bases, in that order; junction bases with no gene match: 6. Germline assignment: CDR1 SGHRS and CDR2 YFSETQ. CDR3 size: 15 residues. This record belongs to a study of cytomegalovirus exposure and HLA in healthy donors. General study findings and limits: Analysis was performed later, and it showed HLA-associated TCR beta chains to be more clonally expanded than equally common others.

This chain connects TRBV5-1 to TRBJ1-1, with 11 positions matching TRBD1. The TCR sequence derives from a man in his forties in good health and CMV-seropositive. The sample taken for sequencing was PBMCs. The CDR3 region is CASSPFGTGGTEAFF. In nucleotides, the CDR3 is TGCGCCAGCAGCCCCTTTGGGACAGGGGGCACTGAAGCTTTCTTT. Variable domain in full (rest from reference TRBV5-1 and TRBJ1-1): KAGVTQTPRYLIKTRGQQVTLSCSPISGHRSVSWYQQTPGQGLQFLFEYFSETQRNKGNFPGRFSGRQFSNSRSEMNVSTLELGDSALYLCASSPFGTGGTEAFFGQGTRLTVV.